These T cell receptor beta chains were read from a single sample in a study of post-analysis software for immune sequencing data. In TCRdb, the PCR reads were re-called with MiXCR into one record per CDR3 protein. The table lists 500,000 to 600,000 distinct CDR3 sequences, around 47% of them singletons. Sequenced material: blood. The source is a girl between 5 and 17 years old with multiple sclerosis. The CDR3 runs from the conserved cysteine through the conserved F or W. Fields, in order: clone size, J gene, D gene, V gene, CDR3 protein, CDR3 DNA. The D gene is left open where the match is weak. Size is stated for part of the rows, as once, few or many counts, or as a class when the clone is expanded.

>.|TRBJ2-3|.|TRBV5-1
CASSLPPLGTDTQYF
TGCGCCAGCAGCTTACCCCCGTTAGGCACAGATACGCAGTATTTT
>.|TRBJ2-2|TRBD1|TRBV7-6
CASSRDRGPGELFF
TGTGCCAGCAGTAGAGACAGGGGCCCCGGGGAGCTGTTTTTT
>few|TRBJ2-6|TRBD2|TRBV5-1
CASSFTSGSGANVLTF
TGCGCCAGCAGCTTTACTAGCGGCTCTGGGGCCAACGTCCTGACTTTC
>.|TRBJ2-1|TRBD1|TRBV6-5
CASSYAFGTDNEQFF
TGTGCCAGCAGTTACGCTTTTGGGACAGACAATGAGCAGTTCTTC
>.|TRBJ2-1|TRBD2|TRBV29-1
CSVAGVRGSGSYNEQFF
TGCAGCGTTGCGGGGGTACGCGGGAGCGGGTCCTACAATGAGCAGTTCTTC
>.|TRBJ2-5|TRBD2|TRBV20-1
CSVNLGGTGETQYF
TGCAGTGTCAATTTGGGGGGGACGGGAGAGACCCAGTACTTC
>.|TRBJ1-5|.|TRBV4-3
CASSQDSGASNQPQHF
TGCGCCAGCAGCCAAGACTCCGGGGCAAGCAATCAGCCCCAGCATTTT
>.|TRBJ2-5|.|TRBV4-2
CASSLSPGEIETQYF
TGTGCCAGCAGCTTGTCCCCGGGGGAGATAGAGACCCAGTACTTC
>.|TRBJ2-1|.|TRBV12-3/TRBV12-4
CASSHSGKYEQFF
TGTGCCAGCAGTCACTCAGGGAAATATGAGCAGTTCTTC
>few|TRBJ2-1|TRBD2|TRBV7-2
CASSPGLAINNEQFF
TGTGCCAGCAGCCCGGGACTAGCGATCAACAATGAGCAGTTCTTC
>few|TRBJ1-5|.|TRBV12-3/TRBV12-4
CASSLGGKQPQHF
TGTGCCAGCAGTTTAGGAGGGAAACAGCCCCAGCATTTT
>.|TRBJ1-6|.|TRBV10-3
CAISGRDNSPLHF
TGTGCCATTTCCGGGAGGGATAATTCACCCCTCCACTTT
>few|TRBJ1-4|TRBD1|TRBV6-1
CASKLTGTNEKLFF
TGTGCCAGCAAATTGACAGGGACTAATGAAAAACTGTTTTTT
>.|TRBJ2-7|.|TRBV6-5
CASSYTGQTSYEQYF
TGTGCCAGCAGTTACACGGGACAAACGTCCTACGAGCAGTACTTC
>.|TRBJ1-1|.|TRBV7-9
CASSFQRTEAFF
TGTGCCAGCAGCTTTCAACGCACTGAAGCTTTCTTT
>.|TRBJ2-5|.|TRBV12-5
CASGLFKETQYF
TGTGCTAGTGGTTTGTTTAAGGAGACCCAGTACTTC
>many|TRBJ2-7|.|TRBV5-1
CASSLVGGSYEQYF
TGCGCCAGCAGCTTGGTCGGCGGCTCCTACGAGCAGTACTTC
>many|TRBJ2-3|.|TRBV7-8
CASSLTADTQYF
TGTGCCAGCAGCTTAACCGCAGATACGCAGTATTTT
>.|TRBJ1-1|.|TRBV5-1
CASSLAPRRTTEAFF
TGCGCCAGCAGCTTGGCCCCCCGGAGGACCACTGAAGCTTTCTTT
>.|TRBJ2-5|TRBD2|TRBV6-1
CASSVPGLAGGPRETQYF
TGTGCCAGCAGTGTCCCGGGACTAGCGGGAGGGCCTCGGGAGACCCAGTACTTC